What follows describes a single TCR beta chain. From germline, CDR1 is SEHNR and CDR2 FQNEAQ (reference sequence). The V segment lost 4 bases and the J segment 6 bases; nucleotides outside the gene matches: 6. This CDR3 contains 16 residues. These data come from a study of shared T cell receptors in the human thymus. Using immunoSEQ multiplex PCR, the repertoire was profiled, and TCRdb retains in-frame clones only, with some absent. The sample holds hundreds of thousands of clones, 85% to 90% seen once. The data were also submitted as part of a second study, on human thymus T cells. That paper notes: Thymus pieces cut out during corrective heart surgery were the tissue that was used. Across thymic and blood repertoires, the usage of V and J genes appeared to be biased. Unrelated individuals reportedly shared highly overlapping thymic TCR repertoires.

This clonotype was obtained from a boy less than two years old with a congenital heart defect. The chain uses TRBV7-9 and TRBJ2-1; 13 nucleotides line up with TRBD2. The sequenced sample was thymocytes. The DNA of the CDR3 is TGTGCCAGCAGCTCACTAGCGGGAGGGCCTGGCAATGAGCAGTTCTTC. The encoded protein is CASSSLAGGPGNEQFF.